A single sample is the source of the 24 T cell receptor beta chains below, sequenced in a study of graft-versus-host responses after intestinal transplantation. TCRdb's copy holds only in-frame clones and misses some; the assay was immunoSEQ multiplex PCR. The sample lists about 23,000 clones, approximately 91% seen once, with 2% in the top ten. This material consisted of PBMCs, taken 38 to 40 days after intestinal transplant. The origin of the receptors is a human patient who received an intestinal transplant, so some T cells may come from the graft donor.

The count of this clone is one. V and J are TRBV2 and TRBJ2-1; 13 bases match TRBD2. The germline V gene has CDR1 SNHLY and CDR2 FYNNEI. After removal of 2 bases from V and 9 bases from J, the junction contained 7 bases not matched to a gene. The CDR3 consists of 16 residues. In nucleotides, the CDR3 is TGTGCCAGCAGTGAACCACTAGCGGGAGGGCCGGGTGAGCAGTTCTTC. Translation gives CASSEPLAGGPGEQFF.

The J gene is TRBJ2-1, the V gene TRBV9; D is possibly TRBD2 (5 bases). V was clipped by 2 bases and J by 5 bases, with 11 bases between them. The germline gives CDR1 SGDLS, CDR2 YYNGEE. The CDR3 runs to 14 residues. The CDR3 DNA is TGTGCCAGCAGCGTGGGAGTGGTTAACAATGAGCAGTTCTTC. Its protein is CASSVGVVNNEQFF. Full variable domain (remainder filled in from reference TRBV9 and TRBJ2-1): DSGVTQTPKHLITATGQRVTLRCSPRSGDLSVYWYQQSLDQGLQFLIQYYNGEERAKGNILERFSAQQFPDLHSELNLSSLELGDSALYFCASSVGVVNNEQFFGPGTRLTVL.

V usage is TRBV19 and J usage is TRBJ1-4; 7 bases are a match to TRBD1. J lost 11 bases, V lost 6 bases, and 12 bases had no gene match. Germline CDR1 reads LNHDA; CDR2 reads SQIVND (reference sequence). This CDR3 region has 14 residues. CDR3 in amino acids: CASSYGTVLTKLFF. The CDR3 nucleotides read TGTGCCAGTAGCTACGGGACAGTTTTAACGAAACTGTTTTTT.

The V and J genes are TRBV7-3 and TRBJ2-1; the match to TRBD2 covers 9 bases. After removal of 1 base from V and 10 bases from J, the junction contained 11 bases not matched to a gene. The germline gives CDR1 SGHTA, CDR2 FQGTGA. CDR3 length: 16 amino acids. In DNA form, the CDR3 reads TGTGCCAGCAGCTTAAACGGCGGGAGGGGCTACTACGAGCAGTTCTTC. It encodes CASSLNGGRGYYEQFF.

The gene calls are TRBV7-6 and TRBJ1-1, with TRBD1 matching over 9 bases. Trimming removed 6 bases from V and 5 bases from J; junction bases left unmatched: 10. The CDR3 has 15 residues. Germline values: CDR1 SGHVS, CDR2 FNYEAQ. CDR3 sequence (DNA): TGTGCCAGCAGTTCCCCCACAGGGGGCGCAACTGAAGCTTTCTTT. Protein: CASSSPTGGATEAFF. Filled out from reference TRBV7-6 and TRBJ1-1, the complete variable domain reads GAGVSQSPRYKVTKRGQDVALRCDPISGHVSLYWYRQALGQGPEFLTYFNYEAQQDKSGLPNDRFSAERPEGSISTLTIQRTEQRDSAMYRCASSSPTGGATEAFFGQGTRLTVV.

The V and J genes are TRBV7-8 and TRBJ1-1; no firm D call. CDR3 length equals 13 residues. Germline loops: CDR1 SGHVS, CDR2 FQNEAQ. Trimming stripped 5 bases from V and 5 bases from J, with 12 bases between. CDR3: CASSLIRRTEAFF. CDR3 DNA: TGTGCCAGCAGCCTAATAAGGCGAACTGAAGCTTTCTTT.

This chain joins TRBV7-6 and TRBJ2-7; the match to TRBD2 covers 9 bases. Germline CDR1 is SGHVS and CDR2 is FNYEAQ. The CDR3 is made up of 16 amino acids. The trim removed 5 bases at V and 0 bases at J, leaving 8 bases unmatched. The CDR3, as DNA: TGTGCCAGCAGCCCCTTAGCGGGAGATAGCTCCTACGAGCAGTACTTC. Translating gives CASSPLAGDSSYEQYF.

The chain links TRBV15 to TRBJ2-7, with D perhaps TRBD2 (5 bases). V was pared by 4 bases and J by 4 bases, with 14 bases between. The CDR3 covers 14 residues. Germline V gene lookup returns CDR1 LNHNV and CDR2 YYDKDF (reference sequence). The CDR3 protein is CATSTYGNGYEQYF. CDR3 DNA sequence: TGTGCCACCAGCACCTACGGGAATGGGTACGAGCAGTACTTC. The full variable domain, rest sourced from reference TRBV15 and TRBJ2-7, is DAMVIQNPRYQVTQFGKPVTLSCSQTLNHNVMYWYQQKSSQAPKLLFHYYDKDFNNEADTPDNFQSRRPNTSFCFLDIRSPGLGDTAMYLCATSTYGNGYEQYFGPGTRLTVT.

The chain carries TRBV7-7 and TRBJ2-5; 9 nucleotides align to TRBD1. Germline trimming cut 4 bases from V and 5 bases from J; bases unmatched to any gene: 11. The CDR3 is 16 amino acids. Germline assignment: CDR1 SSHAT and CDR2 FNYEAQ (reference sequence). The CDR3: CASSSHTGQGGETQYF. CDR3 nucleotides: TGTGCCAGCAGCTCGCACACGGGACAGGGAGGGGAGACCCAGTACTTC.

This chain links TRBV2 with TRBJ2-7; TRBD1 aligns across 8 bases. This CDR3 has 16 residues. V shed 7 bases and J 2 bases; nucleotides not matched to a gene: 13. Germline lookup yields CDR1 SNHLY and CDR2 FYNNEI. As DNA, the CDR3 is TGTGCCAGCACCCCCCTACACCGGGACAGGACCTACGAGCAGTACTTC. This encodes CASTPLHRDRTYEQYF.

The chain carries TRBV19 and TRBJ2-6, with D maybe TRBD2 (5 bases). Germline V gene lookup returns CDR1 LNHDA and CDR2 SQIVND (reference sequence). Trimming removed 1 base from V and 2 bases from J, with 6 bases in between. The CDR3 runs to 15 residues. The CDR3 is CASSIVEAGANVLTF. The CDR3 nucleotides read TGTGCCAGTAGTATAGTGGAGGCTGGGGCCAACGTCCTGACTTTC.

This chain joins TRBV25-1 and TRBJ2-7; D gene unclear. The germline V and J ends were trimmed by 6 bases and 5 bases, with 11 bases remaining between them. From germline, CDR1 is MGHDK and CDR2 SYGVNS. This CDR3 is built from 12 residues. CDR3 nucleotide sequence: TGTGCCAGCAGGGGTTCGAAAAACGAGCAGTACTTC. It is translated as CASRGSKNEQYF.

The V call is TRBV19, the J call TRBJ2-7; TRBD2 matches at 8 bases. Germline CDR1 and CDR2: LNHDA and SQIVND (reference sequence). This CDR3 is built from 14 residues. CDR3 protein: CASSGAGGSYEQYF. In DNA, the CDR3 is TGTGCATCGTCGGGGGCGGGGGGCTCCTACGAGCAGTACTTC.

The chain has TRBV19 and TRBJ2-7; perhaps TRBD1 as D (6 bases). The CDR3 contains 14 residues. The V end was cut by 1 base, the J end by 2 bases, with 9 bases between. CDR1 LNHDA and CDR2 SQIVND come from the germline V gene (reference sequence). CDR3 amino acids: CASSIGTATYEQYF. In nucleotides, the CDR3 is TGTGCCAGTAGTATAGGGACAGCTACCTACGAGCAGTACTTC.

V usage is TRBV10-2 and J usage is TRBJ2-1; D may be TRBD2 (6 bases). The CDR3 contains 16 residues. Germline V gives CDR1 WSHSY, CDR2 SAAADI. The ends were cut back, 5 bases at V and 0 bases at J, with 14 bases in the middle. The CDR3 nucleotides read TGCGCCAGCAGTCCAAGCCTCGGGGGCTCCTACAATGAGCAGTTCTTC. Protein product: CASSPSLGGSYNEQFF.

The V and J genes are TRBV27 and TRBJ2-7, with 9 bases identical to TRBD1. From germline, CDR1 is MNHEY and CDR2 SMNVEV (reference sequence). This CDR3 has 16 residues. With 7 bases clipped from V and 0 bases from J, the junction kept 10 bases outside the gene matches. The CDR3 is CASTLTGGSLSYEQYF. In DNA form, the CDR3 reads TGTGCCAGCACCCTAACAGGGGGCTCCCTCTCCTACGAGCAGTACTTC.

The J gene is TRBJ1-1, the V gene TRBV11-3; 7 bases fit TRBD1. Trimming took 5 bases from V and 7 from J; bases not matched to a gene: 16. The CDR3 runs to 16 residues. Per germline, CDR1 SGHNT and CDR2 YENEEA. The CDR3 sequence: CASSPRTGAHEDEAFF. Here the CDR3 DNA reads TGTGCCAGCAGCCCTCGAACAGGGGCACACGAGGATGAAGCTTTCTTT.

The chain uses TRBV5-5 and TRBJ2-1; the match to TRBD1 covers 8 bases. Trimming at V came to 4 bases and at J to 4 bases, leaving 4 bases not matched to a gene. This CDR3 has 14 residues. Germline values: CDR1 SGHKS, CDR2 YYEKEE (reference sequence). This CDR3 reads CASSLGTGYNEQFF. In DNA form, the CDR3 reads TGTGCCAGCAGCCTCGGGACAGGTTACAATGAGCAGTTCTTC.

The rearrangement uses TRBV11-2 and TRBJ2-1, with 11 bases matching TRBD2. The trim removed 3 bases at V and 9 bases at J, leaving 7 bases unmatched. The V gene's germline CDR1 is SGHAT and CDR2 FQNNGV. This CDR3 comprises 15 residues. Written as DNA, the CDR3 is TGTGCCAGCAGCTTGACTAGCGGGAATCGCGGTGAGCAGTTCTTC. This translates into CASSLTSGNRGEQFF.

The chain has TRBV15 and TRBJ1-2, with D hard to call. The CDR3 sequence is 11 residues long. The V gene's germline CDR1 is LNHNV and CDR2 YYDKDF (reference sequence). V lost 9 bases and J 5 bases, leaving 10 bases between the germline ends. The CDR3 DNA reads TGTGCCACTAAGGGCGGTTATGGCTACACCTTC. It is translated as CATKGGYGYTF.

The V gene is TRBV9, the J gene TRBJ1-4; D is ambiguous. V was cut by 4 bases and J by 8 bases, with 15 bases left in between. The CDR3 has 14 amino acids. Looked up from germline, CDR1 is SGDLS and CDR2 is YYNGEE. CDR3 DNA sequence: TGTGCCAGCAGCCTCTTAGGAGGAGGAGAAAAACTGTTTTTT. Protein: CASSLLGGGEKLFF.

This clone turned up a few times. The chain links TRBV5-8 to TRBJ2-2; TRBD2 matches 7 bases. CDR3 length: 15 residues. Germline V gene sequence: CDR1 SGHTS, CDR2 YDEGEE. Unmatched junction bases numbered 5, after V lost 2 bases and J lost 4 bases. The CDR3 loop reads CASSFGGRATGELFF. CDR3 nucleotide sequence: TGTGCCAGCAGCTTCGGTGGGAGGGCCACCGGGGAGCTGTTTTTT.

The chain uses TRBV30 and TRBJ2-1, with D tentatively TRBD2 (6 bases). V gave up 0 bases and J gave up 5 bases, with 11 bases separating them. Germline V gene lookup returns CDR1 GTSNPN and CDR2 SVGIG (reference sequence). The CDR3 has 14 residues. The CDR3 region has the DNA TGTGCCTGGAGTGTAGTGCGGGGTGACAATGAGCAGTTCTTC. Translating it yields CAWSVVRGDNEQFF.

This chain uses TRBV7-6 with TRBJ2-1; D possibly corresponds to TRBD1 (6 bases). V was clipped by 0 bases and J by 3 bases, with 12 bases between them. The length of the CDR3 is 16 residues. The germline V gene has CDR1 SGHVS and CDR2 FNYEAQ. The CDR3, as DNA: TGTGCCAGCAGCTTAGCCGACAGGTCTTACTACAATGAGCAGTTCTTC. Protein: CASSLADRSYYNEQFF.